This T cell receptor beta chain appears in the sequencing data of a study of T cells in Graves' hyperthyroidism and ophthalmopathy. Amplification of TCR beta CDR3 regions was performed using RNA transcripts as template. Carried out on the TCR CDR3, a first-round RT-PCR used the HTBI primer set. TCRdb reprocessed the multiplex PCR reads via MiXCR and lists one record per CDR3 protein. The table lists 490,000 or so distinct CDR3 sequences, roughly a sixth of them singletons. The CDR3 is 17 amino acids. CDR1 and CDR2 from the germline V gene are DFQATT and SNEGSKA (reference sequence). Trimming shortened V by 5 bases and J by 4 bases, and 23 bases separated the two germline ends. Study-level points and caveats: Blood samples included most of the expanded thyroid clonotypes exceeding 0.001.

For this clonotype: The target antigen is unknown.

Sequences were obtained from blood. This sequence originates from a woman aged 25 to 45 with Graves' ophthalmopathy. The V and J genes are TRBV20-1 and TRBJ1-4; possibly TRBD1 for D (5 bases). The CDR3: CSAAPIGTVRGNEKLFF. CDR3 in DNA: TGCAGTGCTGCCCCAATTGGGACCGTCCGTGGTAATGAAAAACTGTTTTTT.